These 32 T cell receptor beta chains originate from one sample sequenced in a study of blood T cell repertoires in COVID-19 (dated by TCRdb to the early 2020s). Library preparation employed the immunoSEQ multiplex PCR assay. TCRdb mirrors the immuneACCESS table, restricted to in-frame sequences. Some clones are absent from its copies; in checked studies, under half trace to an unresolved V gene, and the reason for the others is unknown. In this sample the table shows roughly 92,000 clones, over 75% of which occur a single time. The ten largest account for approximately 7.4% of the sample. The sample consisted of peripheral blood. These receptors were collected from a human donor with acute or convalescent COVID-19. The donor label of this sample is uncertain.

The rearrangement links TRBV7-3 to TRBJ2-4; D is perhaps TRBD1 (6 bases). The CDR3 sequence is 15 residues long. Germline V gene lookup returns CDR1 SGHTA and CDR2 FQGTGA. V was clipped by 2 bases and J by 1 base, with 9 bases between them. This CDR3 is CASSLHREAKNIQYF. CDR3 sequence (DNA): TGTGCCAGCAGCTTACACAGGGAGGCCAAAAACATTCAGTACTTC.

This clone has a single count. The chain is built from TRBV3-1 (or the pseudogene TRBV3-2) and TRBJ2-7; 11 bases agree with TRBD1. V gave up 5 bases and J gave up 5 bases; unmatched junction bases: 8. Germline V gene data show CDR1 as LGHDT and CDR2 as YNNKEL (reference sequence). The CDR3 has 15 residues. CDR3 in amino acids: CASSSPGQGGDEQYF. The CDR3 nucleotides read TGTGCCAGCAGCTCACCGGGACAGGGGGGCGACGAGCAGTACTTC.

The table lists this clone with a count of one. This chain uses TRBV5-1 with TRBJ2-2, with D tentatively TRBD2 (7 bases). V was trimmed by 5 bases and J by 3 bases, leaving 14 bases between them. The CDR3 loop spans 15 amino acids. Germline lookup yields CDR1 SGHRS and CDR2 YFSETQ. DNA for the CDR3: TGCGCCAGCAGGGGGGGGCCGGAGTACACCGGGGAGCTGTTTTTT. Translation: CASRGGPEYTGELFF.

The gene calls are TRBV6-5 and TRBJ1-3; 8 bases match TRBD1. This CDR3 spans 15 amino acids. V lost 6 bases to trimming and J lost 5 bases; unmatched junction nucleotides: 9. The germline V gene encodes CDR1 MNHEY and CDR2 SVGAGI. CDR3 sequence reads: CASRAARTGRNTIYF. CDR3 bases: TGTGCCAGCAGGGCCGCCAGGACAGGGCGAAACACCATATATTTT.

The rearrangement uses TRBV7-8 and TRBJ1-5; a weak D match, TRBD1 (6 bases). The germline gives CDR1 SGHVS, CDR2 FQNEAQ. Trimming stripped 0 bases from V and 2 bases from J, with 17 bases between. The CDR3 runs 18 residues. The CDR3 DNA is TGTGCCAGCAGCTTAGCTGATCCAGGGGCTCAGGGCAATCAGCCCCAGCATTTT. Amino acid sequence: CASSLADPGAQGNQPQHF.

The CDR3: CASSSDRNTEAFF. In nucleotides, the CDR3 is TGTGCCAGCAGCTCAGACAGGAACACTGAAGCTTTCTTT. This chain uses TRBV7-2 with TRBJ1-1; the D gene is possibly TRBD1 (5 bases). Germline assignment: CDR1 SGHTA and CDR2 FQGNSA. CDR3 length: 13 residues. V dropped 4 bases and J dropped 1 base, with 7 bases sitting between them.

This clone was observed a handful of times. This rearrangement joins TRBV7-2 to TRBJ2-2; TRBD1 might be the D (6 bases). The germline CDR1 and CDR2 sequences are SGHTA and FQGNSA. The CDR3 has 15 amino acids. V lost 2 bases and J lost 1, with 8 bases in between. The CDR3 coding sequence is TGTGCCAGCAGCTTAAACAGGGAGAACACCGGGGAGCTGTTTTTT. Translated, it gives CASSLNRENTGELFF.

V gene TRBV11-2 combines with J gene TRBJ2-1; TRBD1 matches at 9 bases. In germline, CDR1 is SGHAT, CDR2 FQNNGV. The CDR3 sequence is 17 residues long. Trimming removed 6 bases from V and 9 bases from J; junction bases left unmatched: 18. The DNA for the CDR3 is TGTGCCAGCAGTTTGACCCCTGGGACAGGGACTTTAGGTGAGCAGTTCTTC. As protein: CASSLTPGTGTLGEQFF.

The rearrangement joins TRBV7-4 to TRBJ1-1; D might be TRBD1 (5 bases). V lost 5 bases and J 4 bases, leaving 29 bases between the germline ends. CDR3 length: 19 residues. Germline assignment: CDR1 SGHVT and CDR2 SQSDAQ. CDR3 loop: CASSLGPRTLGGWGTEAFF. The CDR3 bases are TGTGCCAGCAGCCTGGGACCAAGAACGTTGGGGGGATGGGGCACTGAAGCTTTCTTT. Looking up the rest from reference TRBV7-4 and TRBJ1-1 gives the full variable domain: GAGVSQSPRYKVAKRGRDVALRCDSISGHVTLYWYRQTLGQGSEVLTYSQSDAQRDKSGRPSGRFSAERPERSVSTLKIQRTEQGDSAVYLCASSLGPRTLGGWGTEAFFGQGTRLTVV.

V gene TRBV6-2 or TRBV6-3 combines with J gene TRBJ2-6, with 7 bases identical to TRBD1. J lost 0 bases, V lost 2 bases, and 1 base had no gene match. The CDR3 loop spans 16 amino acids. Germline CDR1 is MNHEY and CDR2 is SVGEGT. CDR3 in amino acids: CASSYEGASGANVLTF. The CDR3 region has the DNA TGTGCCAGCAGTTACGAGGGGGCCTCTGGGGCCAACGTCCTGACTTTC.

The chain joins TRBV6-5 to TRBJ1-1; D not resolved. The V gene's germline CDR1 is MNHEY and CDR2 SVGAGI. The germline V and J ends were trimmed by 10 bases and 8 bases, with 23 bases remaining between them. The CDR3 sequence is 14 residues long. The CDR3 region has the DNA TGTGCCACCGTAGAAGGAGGATGGGTGGCGGAAGCTTTCTTT. It yields the protein CATVEGGWVAEAFF.

The chain links TRBV2 to TRBJ2-2, with 13 bases identical to TRBD2. Germline lookup yields CDR1 SNHLY and CDR2 FYNNEI. The CDR3 covers 15 residues. The junction had 6 bases not matched to a gene; V was cut back by 6 bases and J by 8 bases. The CDR3: CASSGLAGVAGELFF. CDR3 DNA sequence: TGTGCCAGCAGCGGACTAGCGGGGGTCGCGGGGGAGCTGTTTTTT.

This clone was found once. The chain combines TRBV10-3 with TRBJ2-7; 8 bases map to TRBD1. This CDR3 has 13 residues. Germline V lookup: CDR1 ENHRY, CDR2 SYGVKD. V was clipped by 4 bases and J by 3 bases; unmatched bases: 2. CDR3 nucleotides: TGTGCCATCAGTGGTACAGGGGGCTACGAGCAGTACTTC. Its protein product is CAISGTGGYEQYF.

The gene calls are TRBV9 and TRBJ2-3, with D possibly matching TRBD1 (5 bases). Germline CDR1 reads SGDLS; CDR2 reads YYNGEE. CDR3 length equals 13 residues. The V gene lost 3 bases and the J gene lost 6 bases, with 11 bases spanning the gap. The CDR3 bases are TGTGCCAGCAGCGAGGGGCCTACGGATACGCAGTATTTT. This sequence encodes CASSEGPTDTQYF.

The CDR3 DNA is TGTGCCAGCATTAGGGGTTCGGCAGGGTGGGCTTATGGCTACACCTTC. Translation: CASIRGSAGWAYGYTF. The chain has TRBV13 and TRBJ1-2; tentatively, D is TRBD1 (5 bases). V dropped 7 bases and J dropped 5 bases, with 23 bases sitting between them. Germline V gene data show CDR1 as PRHDT and CDR2 as FYEKMQ (reference sequence). CDR3 length: 16 amino acids.

The genes are TRBV5-4 and TRBJ2-1; TRBD2 aligns across 7 bases. CDR3 length equals 15 residues. CDR1 and CDR2 from the germline V gene are SGHNT and YYREEE (reference sequence). J lost 6 bases, V lost 1 base, and 7 bases had no gene match. The CDR3 sequence is CASSLSSGIFNEQFF. The DNA of the CDR3 is TGTGCCAGCAGCTTGTCCAGCGGGATATTCAATGAGCAGTTCTTC.

This rearrangement joins TRBV9 to TRBJ1-1; 7 bases map to TRBD1. V trimming: 0 bases; J trimming: 3 bases; junction bases outside the gene matches: 5. The CDR3 runs to 15 residues. CDR1 SGDLS and CDR2 YYNGEE come from the germline V gene. In DNA, the CDR3 is TGTGCCAGCAGCGTAGGCGGGCAGGGGGACACTGAAGCTTTCTTT. Protein product: CASSVGGQGDTEAFF.

The V call is TRBV28, the J call TRBJ1-3; TRBD1 matches at 8 bases. CDR1 is MDHEN and CDR2 is SYDVKM in the germline V gene. The CDR3 has 13 amino acids. With V trimmed by 10 bases and J by 0 bases, 2 bases remained unmatched. The CDR3 DNA follows: TGTGCCACCCAGGGGGCCTCTGGAAACACCATATATTTT. It encodes CATQGASGNTIYF.

This clone was counted between two and nine times. V is TRBV12-3 or TRBV12-4 and J is TRBJ2-3; D remains unclear. V was pared by 3 bases and J by 9 bases, with 10 bases between. This CDR3 contains 12 residues. This CDR3 is CASSFEEETQYF. The CDR3 region has the DNA TGTGCCAGCAGTTTTGAGGAAGAAACGCAGTATTTT.

The rearrangement links TRBV19 to TRBJ2-1, with 15 nucleotides matching TRBD2. Germline-derived CDR1 and CDR2 are LNHDA and SQIVND (reference sequence). The CDR3 has 16 amino acids. After removal of 5 bases from V and 6 bases from J, the junction contained 5 bases not matched to a gene. The DNA of the CDR3 is TGTGCCAGTAGTGGACTAGCGGGGGGGCCCCGCAATGAGCAGTTCTTC. Translation: CASSGLAGGPRNEQFF.

This clone was picked up a small number of times. The V call is TRBV6-5, the J call TRBJ1-3; D is undetermined. V dropped 2 bases and J dropped 4 bases, with 9 bases sitting between them. The CDR3 has 14 residues. Germline V gene data show CDR1 as MNHEY and CDR2 as SVGAGI. CDR3 in DNA: TGTGCCAGCAGTTACGGACTGAAAGGAAACACCATATATTTT. It yields the protein CASSYGLKGNTIYF.

CDR3 region: CASSLRDSLYGYTF. The DNA for the CDR3 is TGTGCCAGCAGCTTGAGGGACAGCCTCTATGGCTACACCTTC. The gene calls are TRBV5-4 and TRBJ1-2, with 7 positions matching TRBD1. The germline V gene has CDR1 SGHNT and CDR2 YYREEE (reference sequence). The trim removed 1 base at V and 4 bases at J, leaving 4 bases unmatched. CDR3 size: 14 residues.

CDR3 bases: TGTGCCAGCAGGTCGGGACAGGCAATTGAAGCTTTCTTT. Translation: CASRSGQAIEAFF. The V gene is TRBV2, the J gene TRBJ1-1; 8 bases map to TRBD1. Germline trimming cut 6 bases from V and 7 bases from J; bases unmatched to any gene: 7. CDR1 SNHLY and CDR2 FYNNEI come from the germline V gene. CDR3 length: 13 amino acids.

This chain uses TRBV10-3 with TRBJ2-3; TRBD1 aligns across 9 bases. There are 16 residues in the CDR3. V trimming: 7 bases; J trimming: 4 bases; junction bases outside the gene matches: 12. Germline V gene sequence: CDR1 ENHRY, CDR2 SYGVKD. CDR3 coding DNA: TGTGCCATCAATCCCCCCGGGACAGGGTCCGCAGATACGCAGTATTTT. This translates into CAINPPGTGSADTQYF.

This chain connects TRBV7-9 to TRBJ2-5; D gene unclear. The CDR3 is 13 residues long. V lost 2 bases to trimming and J lost 4 bases, with 8 bases between them. The germline CDR1 and CDR2 sequences are SEHNR and FQNEAQ (reference sequence). The CDR3 here is CASSLYTVETQYF. The CDR3 region has the DNA TGTGCCAGCAGCTTATATACAGTAGAGACCCAGTACTTC.

V usage is TRBV5-1 and J usage is TRBJ1-3; 7 nucleotides match TRBD1. Germline assignment: CDR1 SGHRS and CDR2 YFSETQ. The CDR3 covers 16 residues. Trimming removed 2 bases from V and 3 bases from J; junction bases left unmatched: 8. In DNA form, the CDR3 reads TGCGCCAGCAGCTTACGAGAACAGGGGCTTGGAAACACCATATATTTT. Its translation: CASSLREQGLGNTIYF. Combining the CDR3 with reference TRBV5-1 and TRBJ1-3 gives the whole variable domain KAGVTQTPRYLIKTRGQQVTLSCSPISGHRSVSWYQQTPGQGLQFLFEYFSETQRNKGNFPGRFSGRQFSNSRSEMNVSTLELGDSALYLCASSLREQGLGNTIYFGEGSWLTVV.

The chain combines TRBV5-1 with TRBJ1-1, with 8 bases matching TRBD1. J lost 1 base, V lost 3 bases, and 8 bases had no gene match. The CDR3 has 16 amino acids. Per the germline V gene, CDR1 is SGHRS and CDR2 is YFSETQ. CDR3 loop: CASSSRSQGANTEAFF. The CDR3 nucleotides read TGCGCCAGCAGCTCTCGTAGTCAGGGGGCGAACACTGAAGCTTTCTTT.

The chain carries TRBV6-5 and TRBJ1-2, with a possible D match to TRBD1 (6 bases). Germline V lookup: CDR1 MNHEY, CDR2 SVGAGI. The CDR3 runs 14 residues. V shed 2 bases and J shed 2 bases, with 9 bases lying between them. The CDR3 loop is CASSYQDRNYGYTF. DNA for the CDR3: TGTGCCAGCAGTTACCAAGACAGGAACTATGGCTACACCTTC.

The V gene is TRBV6-6, the J gene TRBJ1-2; the match to TRBD1 covers 11 bases. The length of the CDR3 is 15 residues. V was clipped by 7 bases and J by 3 bases; unmatched bases: 7. CDR1 and CDR2 (germline): MNHNY, SVGAGI (reference sequence). The CDR3 reads CASKPGTGGDYGYTF. In nucleotides, the CDR3 is TGTGCCAGCAAGCCCGGGACAGGGGGGGACTATGGCTACACCTTC.

J is TRBJ2-2 and V is TRBV6-5; TRBD1 might be the D (5 bases). This CDR3 has 14 residues. V lost 4 bases to trimming and J lost 3 bases, with 9 bases between them. Germline CDR1 reads MNHEY; CDR2 reads SVGAGI. CDR3 amino acids: CASSSDIHTGELFF. Here the CDR3 DNA reads TGTGCCAGCAGTTCGGACATACACACCGGGGAGCTGTTTTTT.

This chain connects TRBV12-3 or TRBV12-4 to TRBJ2-3; D ambiguous. Deletions cut 6 bases from V and 1 base from J, with 5 bases between. This CDR3 has 12 amino acids. For the CDR3, the DNA is TGTGCCAGCAGGCCGGGCACAGATACGCAGTATTTT. It codes for CASRPGTDTQYF.

V usage is TRBV19 and J usage is TRBJ1-1, with 9 bases lining up with TRBD1. After removal of 5 bases from V and 4 bases from J, the junction contained 5 bases not matched to a gene. The CDR3 has 14 residues. CDR1 and CDR2 (germline): LNHDA, SQIVND (reference sequence). The chain's CDR3 is CASSPGTGPTEAFF. The CDR3 nucleotides read TGTGCCAGTAGTCCTGGGACAGGGCCCACTGAAGCTTTCTTT.